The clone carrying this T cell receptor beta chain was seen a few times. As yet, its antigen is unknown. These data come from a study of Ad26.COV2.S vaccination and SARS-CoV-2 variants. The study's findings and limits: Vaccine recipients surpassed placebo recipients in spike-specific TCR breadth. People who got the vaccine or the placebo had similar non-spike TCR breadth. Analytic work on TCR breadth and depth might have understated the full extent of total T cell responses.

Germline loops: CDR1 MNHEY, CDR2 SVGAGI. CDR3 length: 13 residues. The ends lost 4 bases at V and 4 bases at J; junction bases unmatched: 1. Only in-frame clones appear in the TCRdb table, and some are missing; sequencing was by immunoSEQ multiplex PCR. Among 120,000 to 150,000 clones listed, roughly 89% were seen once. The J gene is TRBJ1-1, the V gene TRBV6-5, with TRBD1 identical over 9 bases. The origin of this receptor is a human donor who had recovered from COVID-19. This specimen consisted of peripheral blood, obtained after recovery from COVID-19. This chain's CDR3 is CASSSTGGTEAFF. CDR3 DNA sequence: TGTGCCAGCAGTTCGACAGGGGGCACTGAAGCTTTCTTT.